This TCR beta chain was obtained from a study of OX40 agonist ivuxolimab in advanced cancers. Background on the study: Enrollees could have had prior anti-PD-1, anti-PD-L1 or anti-CTLA-4 therapy, which 40% to 45% had received. Two patients with cutaneous melanoma and one with hepatocellular carcinoma, three in total, showed partial responses.

In regard to this clone: Its antigen is still unknown.

V lost 1 base to trimming and J lost 4 bases, with 13 bases between them. This CDR3 region has 15 residues. The germline V gene encodes CDR1 SEHNR and CDR2 FQNEAQ (reference sequence). Broader study findings: With doses of 0.1-3.0 mg/kg, partial responders showed among the lowest clonal expansion. Antigen specificity remained undetermined for the expanded peripheral T cells.

The protocol was immunoSEQ multiplex PCR, while the TCRdb copy is restricted to in-frame clones and leaves out a portion. Of 75,000 to 80,000 clones listed, about 93% are singletons. The receptor's source is an adult with an advanced solid tumor such as melanoma, head and neck, liver or kidney cancer. The sample consisted of CD4+ or CD8+ T cells sorted from blood, taken in a trial of the OX40 agonist ivuxolimab. V usage is TRBV7-9 and J usage is TRBJ1-2; D call uncertain. The CDR3 protein is CASSLGETGIYGYTF. CDR3 DNA sequence: TGTGCCAGCAGCTTAGGAGAGACTGGGATCTATGGCTACACCTTC.